This TCR beta chain was observed in a study of blood T cell repertoires in COVID-19 (dated by TCRdb to 2019 to 2021). With respect to the entire study: Samples covering the acute and convalescent phases of COVID-19 were provided by collaborators in the United States, Italy and Spain. The material from the prospective study consisted of cDNA or gDNA derived from T cells, B-cell-depleted T cells, or PBMCs. Subjects who had been exposed to COVID-19, were actively infected with it, or had recovered from it provided the deeply sampled blood TCRbeta repertoires that made up the dataset. A freely available public database, intended as a resource for researchers studying the immune response to SARS-CoV-2, is where the repertoires were released. Samples were obtained from the ongoing ImmuneRACE study (first 160 participants) and from 1,254 subjects provided by 6 global collaborators. Nearly every sample came with metadata listing a de-identified subject ID, COVID-19 status, age in years and sex. Where available, HLA class I and class II types were obtained from metadata supplied by the sample provider rather than from assay-based typing.

Paper-wide results and their limitations: Clinical and demographic metadata were provided uncurated, with the amount varying by source and participant.

Reading the germline V gene gives CDR1 MDHEN and CDR2 SYDVKM. The CDR3 contains 16 residues, cysteine and phenylalanine counted. Only the CDR3 part of the read is kept: 48 bases, read in frame from the first base. Trimming accounts for 5 bases at V and 4 bases at J, while the number of junction bases matched to no gene is 6. Enrolling through a virtual design, the prospective study's participants ranged in age from roughly 18 to 100 years and lived across 20 to 25 United States geographic areas. Cohort assignment in the prospective study relied on participant-reported clinical history from a screening survey and a study questionnaire. Recovered participants in ImmuneRACE Cohort 3 were defined as having two consecutive negative NP/OP PCR tests, clearance from a healthcare professional, or resolution of symptoms. In the prospective study, whole blood, serum and a nasopharyngeal or oropharyngeal swab were collected from each participant by mobile phlebotomists. Participants in the prospective study had the option to provide additional blood draws and questionnaires over a roughly two-month period. Before DNA extraction, blood samples from the prospective study were shipped at room temperature or frozen.

The immunoSEQ Assay, a bias-controlled multiplex PCR, was used to amplify TCRbeta CDR3 regions from genomic DNA. As for the authors' bioinformatics: Nucleated cell counts per sample were estimated from amplification of reference gene primers within the assay. To quantify the absolute abundance of each unique TCRbeta CDR3 rearrangement, sequence reads were collapsed and filtered. Productive Simpson clonality was computed per sample as the square root of Simpson's diversity index over productive rearrangements. TCRdb obtained this table from immuneACCESS and retained in-frame rearrangements with V and J assigned. These tables miss some clones; where compared with another copy, unresolved V genes account for less than half of the shortfall, and the remainder is unexplained. Clone size and V and J calls were adopted from that table, with D and trimming inferred from the DNA. Counted in this sample were over 400,000 clones; around nine tenths of them appeared once. 6.5% to 9.5% of the sample is taken by the ten largest.

As regards this clone: No cognate antigen has been identified for it. Per-nucleotide qualities are absent, and no much larger clonotype sits a single base away.

The receptor was isolated from a woman in her fifties or sixties who had recovered from COVID-19. The chain is made from TRBV28 and TRBJ2-2; 11 central bases correspond to TRBD2. The sample consisted of PBMCs or T cells enriched from blood (not recorded which). Here the CDR3 is given as CASSPHSGGVTGELFF. The nucleotide sequence is given as TGTGCCAGCAGTCCACATAGCGGGGGGGTCACCGGGGAGCTGTTTTTT.